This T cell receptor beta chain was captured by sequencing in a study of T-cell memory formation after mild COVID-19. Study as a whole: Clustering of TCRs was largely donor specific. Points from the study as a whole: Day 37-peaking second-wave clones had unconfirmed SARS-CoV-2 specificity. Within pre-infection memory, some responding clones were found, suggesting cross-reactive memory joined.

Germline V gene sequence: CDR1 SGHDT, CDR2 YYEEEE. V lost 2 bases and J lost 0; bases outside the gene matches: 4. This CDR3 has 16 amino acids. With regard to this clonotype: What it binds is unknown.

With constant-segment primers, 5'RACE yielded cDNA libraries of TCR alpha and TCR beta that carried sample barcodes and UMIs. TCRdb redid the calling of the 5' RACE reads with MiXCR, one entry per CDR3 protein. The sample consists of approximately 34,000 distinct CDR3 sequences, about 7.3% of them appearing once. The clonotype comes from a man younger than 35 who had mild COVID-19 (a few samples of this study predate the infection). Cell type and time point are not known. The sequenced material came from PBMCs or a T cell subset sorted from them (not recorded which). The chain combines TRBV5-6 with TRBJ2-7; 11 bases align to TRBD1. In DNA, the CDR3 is TGTGCCAGCAGCTTCCTAGGGACAGGGGGCTCCTACGAGCAGTACTTC. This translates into CASSFLGTGGSYEQYF.